This record looks at one T cell receptor beta chain sequence and its context. Antigen: not known. The PCR contained 60 Vbeta and 13 Jbeta primers. TCRdb's copy holds only in-frame clones and misses some; the assay was immunoSEQ multiplex PCR. The sample includes approximately 170,000 clones, just under 80% seen only once; the top ten take 6.5% to 8.5%. This entry comes from a study of cytomegalovirus exposure and HLA in healthy donors. Per the germline V gene, CDR1 is SQVTM and CDR2 is ANQGSEA. The CDR3 contains 14 residues. V was trimmed by 4 bases and J by 3 bases, leaving 15 bases between them. Overall study findings and caveats: In vitro experiments confirmed that a few CMV-associated chains were specific for CMV antigens. Common viral pathogens seemed to be connected with several of the most significant clusters, according to a later analysis. Follow-up analysis later connected one missense variant in DCLRE1C with trimming of TCR beta V- and J-genes.

The receptor was derived from a woman between 40 and 55 years old in good health and CMV-seropositive. Sample: PBMCs. The chain uses TRBV29-1 and TRBJ1-1; D not resolved. The CDR3: CSVVRLGGYTEAFF. The CDR3 DNA reads TGCAGCGTTGTCCGGCTTGGCGGTTACACTGAAGCTTTCTTT.